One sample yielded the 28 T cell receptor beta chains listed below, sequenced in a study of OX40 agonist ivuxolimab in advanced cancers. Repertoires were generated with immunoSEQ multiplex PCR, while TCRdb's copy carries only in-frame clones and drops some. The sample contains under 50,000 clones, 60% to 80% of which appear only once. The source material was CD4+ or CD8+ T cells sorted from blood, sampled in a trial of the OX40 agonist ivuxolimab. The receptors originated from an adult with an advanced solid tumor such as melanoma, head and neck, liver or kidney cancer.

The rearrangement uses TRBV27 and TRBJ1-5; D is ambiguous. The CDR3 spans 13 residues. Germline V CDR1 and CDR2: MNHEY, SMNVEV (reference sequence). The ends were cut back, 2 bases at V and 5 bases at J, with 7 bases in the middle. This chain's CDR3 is CASSLRFDQPQHF. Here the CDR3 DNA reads TGTGCCAGCAGTTTAAGGTTCGATCAGCCCCAGCATTTT.

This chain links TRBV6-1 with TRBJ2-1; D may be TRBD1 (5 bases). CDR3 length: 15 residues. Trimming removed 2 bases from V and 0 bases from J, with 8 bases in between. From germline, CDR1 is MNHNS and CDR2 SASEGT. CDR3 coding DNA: TGTGCCAGCAGTGAAACGGACACCTCCTACAATGAGCAGTTCTTC. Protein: CASSETDTSYNEQFF.

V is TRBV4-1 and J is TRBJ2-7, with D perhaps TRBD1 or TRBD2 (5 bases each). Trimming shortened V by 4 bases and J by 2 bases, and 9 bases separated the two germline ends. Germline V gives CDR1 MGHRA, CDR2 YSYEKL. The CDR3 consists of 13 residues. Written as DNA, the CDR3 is TGCGCCAGCAGCCTAGGGACCACCTACGAGCAGTACTTC. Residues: CASSLGTTYEQYF.

The CDR3 spells CASSPLTRVDEDGYTF. The CDR3 coding sequence is TGTGCCAGCAGCCCCTTAACTCGGGTCGATGAGGATGGCTACACCTTC. The chain joins TRBV7-9 to TRBJ1-2; no reliable D call. Between the trimmed V and J ends, which lost 5 bases and 6 bases, there was a span of 22 bases. CDR3 length: 16 amino acids. Per germline, CDR1 SEHNR and CDR2 FQNEAQ (reference sequence).

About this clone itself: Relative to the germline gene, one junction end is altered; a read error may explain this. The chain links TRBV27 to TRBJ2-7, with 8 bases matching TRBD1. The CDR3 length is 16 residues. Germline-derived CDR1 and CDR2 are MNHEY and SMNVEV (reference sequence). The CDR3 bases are TGTGCCAGCAGTCTATCCCCGAGGGGACAGGAAGGCGAGCAGTACTTC. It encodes CASSLSPRGQEGEQYF.

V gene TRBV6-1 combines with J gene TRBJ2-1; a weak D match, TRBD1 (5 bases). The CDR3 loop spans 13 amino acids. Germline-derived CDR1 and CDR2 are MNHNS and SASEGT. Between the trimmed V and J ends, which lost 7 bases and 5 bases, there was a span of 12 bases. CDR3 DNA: TGTGCCAGCACAGGGTACCTGCACAATGAGCAGTTCTTC. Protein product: CASTGYLHNEQFF.

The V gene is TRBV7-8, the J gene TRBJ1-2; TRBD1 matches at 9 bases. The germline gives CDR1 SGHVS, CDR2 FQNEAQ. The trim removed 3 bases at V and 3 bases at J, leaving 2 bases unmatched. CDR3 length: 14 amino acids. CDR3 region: CASSFTGGYYGYTF. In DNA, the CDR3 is TGTGCCAGCAGCTTCACAGGGGGCTACTATGGCTACACCTTC. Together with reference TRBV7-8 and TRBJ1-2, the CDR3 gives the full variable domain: GAGVSQSPRYKVAKRGQDVALRCDPISGHVSLFWYQQALGQGPEFLTYFQNEAQLDKSGLPSDRFFAERPEGSVSTLKIQRTQQEDSAVYLCASSFTGGYYGYTFGSGTRLTVV.

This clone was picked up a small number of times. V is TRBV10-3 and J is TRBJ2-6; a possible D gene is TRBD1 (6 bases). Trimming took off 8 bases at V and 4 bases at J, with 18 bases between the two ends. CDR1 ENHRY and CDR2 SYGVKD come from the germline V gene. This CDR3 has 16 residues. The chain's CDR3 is CAIGSGRGGGANVLTF. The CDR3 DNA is TGTGCCATCGGGTCAGGCAGGGGCGGAGGGGCCAACGTCCTGACTTTC.

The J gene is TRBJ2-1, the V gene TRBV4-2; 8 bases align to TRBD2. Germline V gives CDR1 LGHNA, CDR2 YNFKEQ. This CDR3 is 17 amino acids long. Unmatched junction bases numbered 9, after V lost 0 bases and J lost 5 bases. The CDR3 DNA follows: TGTGCCAGCAGCCAAGATCTCACGGGAGGGCCCGACAATGAGCAGTTCTTC. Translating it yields CASSQDLTGGPDNEQFF.

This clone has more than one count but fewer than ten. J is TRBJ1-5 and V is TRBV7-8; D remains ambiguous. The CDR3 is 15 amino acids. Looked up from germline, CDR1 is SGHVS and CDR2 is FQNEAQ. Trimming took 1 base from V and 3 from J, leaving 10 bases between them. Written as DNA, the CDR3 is TGTGCCAGCAGCTTAGTCGGGGATTACAATCAGCCCCAGCATTTT. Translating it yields CASSLVGDYNQPQHF.

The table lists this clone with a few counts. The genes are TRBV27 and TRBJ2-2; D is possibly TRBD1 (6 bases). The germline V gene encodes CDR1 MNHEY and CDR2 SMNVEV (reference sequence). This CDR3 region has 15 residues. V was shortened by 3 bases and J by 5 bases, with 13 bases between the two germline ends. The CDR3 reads CASSFSTGNTGELFF. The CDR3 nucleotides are TGTGCCAGCAGTTTCTCAACAGGGAATACCGGGGAGCTGTTTTTT.

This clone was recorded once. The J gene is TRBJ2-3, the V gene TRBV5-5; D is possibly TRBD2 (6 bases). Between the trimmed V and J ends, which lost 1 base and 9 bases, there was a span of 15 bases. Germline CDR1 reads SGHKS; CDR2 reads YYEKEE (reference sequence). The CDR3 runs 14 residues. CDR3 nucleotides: TGTGCCAGCAGCTTGTACAGCGGGTCACGAACGCAGTATTTT. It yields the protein CASSLYSGSRTQYF.

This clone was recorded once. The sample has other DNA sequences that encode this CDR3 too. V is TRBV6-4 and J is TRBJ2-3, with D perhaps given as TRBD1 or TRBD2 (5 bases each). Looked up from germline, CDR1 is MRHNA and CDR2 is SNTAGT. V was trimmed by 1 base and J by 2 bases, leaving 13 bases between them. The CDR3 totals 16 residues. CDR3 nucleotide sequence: TGTGCCAGCAGTGACTTAGCGACAGCATCCACAGATACGCAGTATTTT. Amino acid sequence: CASSDLATASTDTQYF.

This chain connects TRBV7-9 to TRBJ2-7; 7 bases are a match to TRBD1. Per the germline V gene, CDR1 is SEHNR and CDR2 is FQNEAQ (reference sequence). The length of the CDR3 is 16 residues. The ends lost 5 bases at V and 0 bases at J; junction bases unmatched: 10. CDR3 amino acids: CASSRGTAESSYEQYF. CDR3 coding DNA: TGTGCCAGCAGCCGAGGGACAGCCGAAAGCTCCTACGAGCAGTACTTC.

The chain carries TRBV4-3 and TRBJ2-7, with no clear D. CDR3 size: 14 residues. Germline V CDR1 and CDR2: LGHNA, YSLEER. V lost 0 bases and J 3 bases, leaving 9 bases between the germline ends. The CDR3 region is CASSQDSWGYEQYF. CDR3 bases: TGCGCCAGCAGCCAAGACTCTTGGGGCTACGAGCAGTACTTC.

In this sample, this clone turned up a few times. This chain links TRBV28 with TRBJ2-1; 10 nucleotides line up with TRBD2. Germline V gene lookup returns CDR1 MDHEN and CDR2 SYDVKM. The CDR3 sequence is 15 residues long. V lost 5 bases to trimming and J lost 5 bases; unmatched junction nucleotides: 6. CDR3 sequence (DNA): TGTGCCAGCAGTCCCCTAGCGGGAGTGGACAATGAGCAGTTCTTC. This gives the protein CASSPLAGVDNEQFF.

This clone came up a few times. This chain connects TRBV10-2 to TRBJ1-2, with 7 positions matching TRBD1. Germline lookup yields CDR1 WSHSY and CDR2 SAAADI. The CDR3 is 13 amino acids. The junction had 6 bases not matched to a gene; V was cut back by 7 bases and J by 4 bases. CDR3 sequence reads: CASTEDRFYGYTF. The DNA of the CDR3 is TGCGCCAGCACCGAGGACAGGTTCTATGGCTACACCTTC.

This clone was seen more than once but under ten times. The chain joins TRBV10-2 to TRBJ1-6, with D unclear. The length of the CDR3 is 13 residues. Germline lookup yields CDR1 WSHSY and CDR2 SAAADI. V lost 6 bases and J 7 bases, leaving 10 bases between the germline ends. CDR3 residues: CASRALQNSPLHF. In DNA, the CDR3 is TGCGCCAGCAGGGCTCTACAGAATTCACCCCTCCACTTT.

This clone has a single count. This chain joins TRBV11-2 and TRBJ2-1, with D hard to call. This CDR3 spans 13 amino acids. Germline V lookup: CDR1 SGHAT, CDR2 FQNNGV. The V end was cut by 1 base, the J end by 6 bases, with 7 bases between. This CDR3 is CASSLVSFNEQFF. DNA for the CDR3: TGTGCCAGCAGCTTAGTTAGCTTCAATGAGCAGTTCTTC.

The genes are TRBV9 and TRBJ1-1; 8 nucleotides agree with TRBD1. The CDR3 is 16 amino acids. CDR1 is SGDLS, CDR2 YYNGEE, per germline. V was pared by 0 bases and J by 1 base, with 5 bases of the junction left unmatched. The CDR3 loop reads CASSVGAGGANTEAFF. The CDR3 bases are TGTGCCAGCAGCGTAGGGGCAGGGGGCGCGAACACTGAAGCTTTCTTT.

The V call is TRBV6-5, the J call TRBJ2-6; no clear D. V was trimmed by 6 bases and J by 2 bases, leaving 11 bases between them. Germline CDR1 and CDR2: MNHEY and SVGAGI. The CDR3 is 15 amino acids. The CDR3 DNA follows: TGTGCCAGCAGAGCCCTAGGTACTGGGGCCAACGTCCTGACTTTC. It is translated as CASRALGTGANVLTF.

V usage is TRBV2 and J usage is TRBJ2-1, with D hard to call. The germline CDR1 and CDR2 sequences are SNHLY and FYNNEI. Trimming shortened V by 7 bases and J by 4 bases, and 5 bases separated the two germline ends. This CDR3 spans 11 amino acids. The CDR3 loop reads CASMGYNEQFF. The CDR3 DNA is TGTGCCAGCATGGGGTACAATGAGCAGTTCTTC.

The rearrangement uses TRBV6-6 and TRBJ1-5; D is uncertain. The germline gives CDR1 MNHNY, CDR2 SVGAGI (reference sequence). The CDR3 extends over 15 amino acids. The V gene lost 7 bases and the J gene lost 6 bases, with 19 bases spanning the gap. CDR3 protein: CASKVSGGISQPQHF. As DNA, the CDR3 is TGTGCCAGCAAAGTTTCTGGAGGGATCTCTCAGCCCCAGCATTTT.

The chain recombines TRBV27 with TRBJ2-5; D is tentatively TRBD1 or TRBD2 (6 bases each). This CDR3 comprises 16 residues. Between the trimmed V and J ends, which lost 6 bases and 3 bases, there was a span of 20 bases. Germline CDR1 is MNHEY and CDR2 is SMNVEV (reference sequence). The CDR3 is CASRGRVGGAEETQYF. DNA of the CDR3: TGTGCCAGCAGAGGTCGGGTCGGGGGCGCGGAAGAGACCCAGTACTTC.

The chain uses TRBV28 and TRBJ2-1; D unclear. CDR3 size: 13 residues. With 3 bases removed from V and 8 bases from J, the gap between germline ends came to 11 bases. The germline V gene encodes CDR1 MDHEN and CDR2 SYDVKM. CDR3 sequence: CASSLAHGDEQFF. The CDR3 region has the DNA TGTGCCAGCAGTTTGGCTCATGGGGATGAGCAGTTCTTC.

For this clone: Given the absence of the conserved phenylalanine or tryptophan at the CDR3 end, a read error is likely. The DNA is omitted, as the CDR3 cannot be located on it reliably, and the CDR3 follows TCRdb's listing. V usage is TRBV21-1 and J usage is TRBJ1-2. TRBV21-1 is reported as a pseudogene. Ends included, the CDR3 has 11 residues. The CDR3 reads CASSIDCLETL.

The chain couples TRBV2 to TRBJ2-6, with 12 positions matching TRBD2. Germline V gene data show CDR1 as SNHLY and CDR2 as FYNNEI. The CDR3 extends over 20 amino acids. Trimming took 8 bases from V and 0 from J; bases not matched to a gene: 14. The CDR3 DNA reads TGTGCCAGCGCTCTAGCGGGAGGGCCTCAACGCAACTCTGGGGCCAACGTCCTGACTTTC. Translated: CASALAGGPQRNSGANVLTF.

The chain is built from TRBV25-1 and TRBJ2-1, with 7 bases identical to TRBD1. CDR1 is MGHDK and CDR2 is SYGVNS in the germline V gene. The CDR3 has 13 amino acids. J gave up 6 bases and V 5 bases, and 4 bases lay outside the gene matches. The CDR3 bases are TGTGCCAGCAGTCGACAGGGCACCAATGAGCAGTTCTTC. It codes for CASSRQGTNEQFF.